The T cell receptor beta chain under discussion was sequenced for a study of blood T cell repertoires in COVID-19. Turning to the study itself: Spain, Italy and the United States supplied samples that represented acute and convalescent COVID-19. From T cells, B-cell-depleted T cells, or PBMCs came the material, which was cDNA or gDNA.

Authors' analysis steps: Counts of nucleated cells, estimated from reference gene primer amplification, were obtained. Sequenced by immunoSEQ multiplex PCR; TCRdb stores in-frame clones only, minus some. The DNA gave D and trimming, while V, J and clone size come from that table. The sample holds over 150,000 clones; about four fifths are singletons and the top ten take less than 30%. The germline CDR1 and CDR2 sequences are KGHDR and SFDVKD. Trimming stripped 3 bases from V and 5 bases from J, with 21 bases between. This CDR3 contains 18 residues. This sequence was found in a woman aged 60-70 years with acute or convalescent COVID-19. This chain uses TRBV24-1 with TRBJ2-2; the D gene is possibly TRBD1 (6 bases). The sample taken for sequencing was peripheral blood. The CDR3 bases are TGTGCCACCAGTGATACCCCGGACAGTCGAGGAGGAACCGGGGAGCTGTTTTTT. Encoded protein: CATSDTPDSRGGTGELFF.